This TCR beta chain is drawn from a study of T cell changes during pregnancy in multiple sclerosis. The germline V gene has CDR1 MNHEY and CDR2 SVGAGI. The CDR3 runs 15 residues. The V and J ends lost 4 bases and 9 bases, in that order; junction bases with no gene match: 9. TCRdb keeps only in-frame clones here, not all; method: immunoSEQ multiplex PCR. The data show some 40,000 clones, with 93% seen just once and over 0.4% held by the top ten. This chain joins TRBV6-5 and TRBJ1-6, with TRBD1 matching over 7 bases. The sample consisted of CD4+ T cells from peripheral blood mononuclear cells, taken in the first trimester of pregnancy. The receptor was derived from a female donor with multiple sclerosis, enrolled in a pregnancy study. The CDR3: CASSSTGSFSSPLHF. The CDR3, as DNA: TGTGCCAGCAGTTCGACAGGGTCGTTTAGTTCACCCCTCCACTTT.